This T cell receptor (beta chain) was captured by sequencing in a study of somatic mutations in cytotoxic T cells in rheumatoid arthritis. Overall study context: Patients gave 30 ml EDTA peripheral blood immediately after diagnosis, prior to starting treatment.

Study-wide points: With about 65 patients examined, under ten had a largest CD8+ clone exceeding 20% of CD8+ cells.

The length of the CDR3 is 18 residues. Germline CDR1 and CDR2: SGHVS and FNYEAQ. V dropped 2 bases and J dropped 1; count of bases not matched to a gene: 11. Notes on this clone: Its antigen is currently unknown.

Authors' processing steps: Concordance between patient CD8+ clones exceeding 1% and published virus-specific TCRB sequences was infrequent. Here immunoSEQ multiplex PCR was the method, and the copy in TCRdb shows in-frame clones only, minus some. That table supplies the V and J calls and clone size; D and trimming were determined from the DNA. The sample yields over a thousand clones, about 80% seen once. The sequencing input was CD8+ T cells sorted from blood. The chain uses TRBV7-6 and TRBJ2-3, with 8 bases lining up with TRBD2. This TCR derives from an adult with rheumatoid arthritis. The CDR3 spells CASSLSPSLGRGTDTQYF. DNA for the CDR3: TGTGCCAGCAGCTTAAGCCCCTCACTCGGGAGGGGCACAGATACGCAGTATTTT.